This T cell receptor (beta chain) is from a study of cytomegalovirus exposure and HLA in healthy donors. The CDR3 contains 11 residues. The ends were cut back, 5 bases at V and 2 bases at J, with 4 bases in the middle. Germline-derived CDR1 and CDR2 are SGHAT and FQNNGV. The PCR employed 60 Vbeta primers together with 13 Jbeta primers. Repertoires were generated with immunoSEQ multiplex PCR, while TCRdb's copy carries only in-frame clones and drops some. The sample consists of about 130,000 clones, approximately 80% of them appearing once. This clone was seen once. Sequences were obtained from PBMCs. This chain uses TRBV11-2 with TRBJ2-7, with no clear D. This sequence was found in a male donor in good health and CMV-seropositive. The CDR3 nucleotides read TGTGCCAGCAGCACAACCTACGAGCAGTACTTC. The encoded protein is CASSTTYEQYF.